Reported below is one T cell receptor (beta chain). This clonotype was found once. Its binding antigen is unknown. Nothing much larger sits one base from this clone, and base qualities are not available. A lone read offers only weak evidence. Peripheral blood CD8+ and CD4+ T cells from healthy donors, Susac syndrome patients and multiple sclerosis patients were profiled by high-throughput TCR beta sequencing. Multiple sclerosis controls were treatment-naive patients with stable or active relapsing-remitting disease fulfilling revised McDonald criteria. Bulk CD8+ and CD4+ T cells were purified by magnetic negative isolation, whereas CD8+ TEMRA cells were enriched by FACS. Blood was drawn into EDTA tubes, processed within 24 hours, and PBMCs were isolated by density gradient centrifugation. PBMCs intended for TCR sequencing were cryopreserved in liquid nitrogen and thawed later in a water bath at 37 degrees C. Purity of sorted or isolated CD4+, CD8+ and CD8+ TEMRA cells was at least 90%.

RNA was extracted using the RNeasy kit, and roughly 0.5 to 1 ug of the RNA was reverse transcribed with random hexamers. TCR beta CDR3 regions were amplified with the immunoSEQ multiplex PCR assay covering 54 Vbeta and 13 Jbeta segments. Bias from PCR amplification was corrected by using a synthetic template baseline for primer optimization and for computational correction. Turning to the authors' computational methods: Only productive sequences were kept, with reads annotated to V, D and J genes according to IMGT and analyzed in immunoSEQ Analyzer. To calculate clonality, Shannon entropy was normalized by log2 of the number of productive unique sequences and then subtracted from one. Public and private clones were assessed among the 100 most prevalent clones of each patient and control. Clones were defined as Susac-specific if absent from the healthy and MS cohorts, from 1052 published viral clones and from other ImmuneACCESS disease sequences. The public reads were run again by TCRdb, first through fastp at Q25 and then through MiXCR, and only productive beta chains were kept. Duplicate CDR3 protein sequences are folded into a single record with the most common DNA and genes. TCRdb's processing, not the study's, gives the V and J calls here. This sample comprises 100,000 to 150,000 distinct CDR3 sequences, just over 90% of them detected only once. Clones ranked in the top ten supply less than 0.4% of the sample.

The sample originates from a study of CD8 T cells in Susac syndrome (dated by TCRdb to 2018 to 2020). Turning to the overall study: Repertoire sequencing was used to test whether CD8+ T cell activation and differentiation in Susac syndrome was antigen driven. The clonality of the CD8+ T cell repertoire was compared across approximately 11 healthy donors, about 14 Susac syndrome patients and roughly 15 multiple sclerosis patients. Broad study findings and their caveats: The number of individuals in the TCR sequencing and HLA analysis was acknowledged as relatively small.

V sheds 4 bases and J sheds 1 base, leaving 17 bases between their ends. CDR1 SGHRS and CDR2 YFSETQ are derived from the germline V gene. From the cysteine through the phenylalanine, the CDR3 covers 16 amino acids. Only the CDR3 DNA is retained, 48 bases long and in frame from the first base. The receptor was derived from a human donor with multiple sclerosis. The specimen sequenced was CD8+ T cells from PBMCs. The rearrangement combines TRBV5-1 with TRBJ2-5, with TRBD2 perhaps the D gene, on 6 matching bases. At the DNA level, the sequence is TGCGCCAGCAGCCTGTATGGGGGGTCGGCCCAAGAGACCCAGTACTTC. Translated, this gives CASSLYGGSAQETQYF.